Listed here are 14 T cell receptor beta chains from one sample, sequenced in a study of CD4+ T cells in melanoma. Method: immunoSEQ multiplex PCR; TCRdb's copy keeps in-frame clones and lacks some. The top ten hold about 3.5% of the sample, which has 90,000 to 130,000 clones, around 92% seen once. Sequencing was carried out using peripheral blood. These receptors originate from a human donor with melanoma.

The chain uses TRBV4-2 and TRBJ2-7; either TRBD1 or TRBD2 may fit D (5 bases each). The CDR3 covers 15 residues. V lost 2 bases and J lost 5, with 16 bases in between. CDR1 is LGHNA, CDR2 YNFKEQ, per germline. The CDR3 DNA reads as TGTGCCAGCAGCCAAACTTCCGGGACGCGAGACGAGCAGTACTTC. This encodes CASSQTSGTRDEQYF.

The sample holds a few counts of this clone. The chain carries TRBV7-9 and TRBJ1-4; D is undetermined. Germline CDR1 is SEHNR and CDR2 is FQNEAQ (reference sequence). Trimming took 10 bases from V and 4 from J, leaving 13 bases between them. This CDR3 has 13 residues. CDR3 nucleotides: TGTGCCACCACCACTGAGGTTAATGAAAAACTGTTTTTT. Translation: CATTTEVNEKLFF.

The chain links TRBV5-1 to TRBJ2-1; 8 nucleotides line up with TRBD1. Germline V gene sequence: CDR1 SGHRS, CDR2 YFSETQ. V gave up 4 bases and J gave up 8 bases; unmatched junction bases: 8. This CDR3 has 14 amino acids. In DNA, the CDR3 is TGCGCCAGCAGCCGCACCTCGACAGGGGATGAGCAGTTCTTC. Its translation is CASSRTSTGDEQFF.

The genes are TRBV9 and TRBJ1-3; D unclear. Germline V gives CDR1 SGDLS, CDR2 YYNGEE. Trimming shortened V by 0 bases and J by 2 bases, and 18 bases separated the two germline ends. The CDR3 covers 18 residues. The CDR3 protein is CASSVGAAGSGTGNTIYF. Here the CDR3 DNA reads TGTGCCAGCAGCGTAGGGGCAGCAGGTTCGGGGACTGGAAACACCATATATTTT.

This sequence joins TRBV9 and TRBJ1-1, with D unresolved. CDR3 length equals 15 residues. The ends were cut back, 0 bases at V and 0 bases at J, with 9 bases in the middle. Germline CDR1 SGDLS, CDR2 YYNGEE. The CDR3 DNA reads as TGTGCCAGCAGCGTAGACGGGAGGGTGAACACTGAAGCTTTCTTT. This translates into CASSVDGRVNTEAFF. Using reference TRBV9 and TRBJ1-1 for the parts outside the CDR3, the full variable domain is DSGVTQTPKHLITATGQRVTLRCSPRSGDLSVYWYQQSLDQGLQFLIQYYNGEERAKGNILERFSAQQFPDLHSELNLSSLELGDSALYFCASSVDGRVNTEAFFGQGTRLTVV.

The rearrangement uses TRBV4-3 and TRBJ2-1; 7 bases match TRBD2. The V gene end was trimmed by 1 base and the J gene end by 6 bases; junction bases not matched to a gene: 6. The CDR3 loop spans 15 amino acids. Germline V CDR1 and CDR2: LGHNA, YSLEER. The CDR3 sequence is CASSQGTSESNEQFF. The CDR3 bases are TGCGCCAGCAGCCAAGGGACTAGTGAGAGCAATGAGCAGTTCTTC.

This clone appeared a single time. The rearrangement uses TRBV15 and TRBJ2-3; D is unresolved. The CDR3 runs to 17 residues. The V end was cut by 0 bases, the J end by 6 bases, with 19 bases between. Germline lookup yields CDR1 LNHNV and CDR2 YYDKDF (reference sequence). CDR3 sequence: CATSRDTPSPGRDTQYF. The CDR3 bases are TGTGCCACCAGCAGAGATACCCCCAGCCCCGGTCGGGATACGCAGTATTTT.

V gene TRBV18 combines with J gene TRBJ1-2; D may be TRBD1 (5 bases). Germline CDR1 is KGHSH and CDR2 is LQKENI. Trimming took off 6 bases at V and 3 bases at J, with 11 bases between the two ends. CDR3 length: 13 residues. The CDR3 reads CASSSGSDYGYTF. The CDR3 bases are TGTGCCAGCTCCTCAGGGTCAGACTATGGCTACACCTTC.

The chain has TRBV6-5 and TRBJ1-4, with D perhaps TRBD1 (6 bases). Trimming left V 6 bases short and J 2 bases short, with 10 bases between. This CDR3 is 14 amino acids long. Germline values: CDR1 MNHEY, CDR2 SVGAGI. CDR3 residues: CASRATGTNEKLFF. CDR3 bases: TGTGCCAGCAGAGCGACAGGCACTAATGAAAAACTGTTTTTT.

CDR3 sequence reads: CASSVTSGGARGIFEQFF. The CDR3, as DNA: TGTGCCAGCAGCGTAACTAGCGGGGGGGCTCGCGGCATCTTTGAGCAGTTCTTC. This rearrangement joins TRBV9 to TRBJ2-1, with 13 bases lining up with TRBD2. The trim removed 1 base at V and 9 bases at J, leaving 13 bases unmatched. The CDR3 loop spans 18 amino acids. Germline V lookup: CDR1 SGDLS, CDR2 YYNGEE.

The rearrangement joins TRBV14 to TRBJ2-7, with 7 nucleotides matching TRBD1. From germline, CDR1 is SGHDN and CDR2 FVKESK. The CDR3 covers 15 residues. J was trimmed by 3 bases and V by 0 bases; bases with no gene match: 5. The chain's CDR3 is CASSQDPTGDYEQYF. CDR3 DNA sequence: TGTGCCAGCAGCCAAGACCCTACAGGGGACTACGAGCAGTACTTC. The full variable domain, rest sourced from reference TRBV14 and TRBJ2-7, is EAGVTQFPSHSVIEKGQTVTLRCDPISGHDNLYWYRRVMGKEIKFLLHFVKESKQDESGMPNNRFLAERTGGTYSTLKVQPAELEDSGVYFCASSQDPTGDYEQYFGPGTRLTVT.

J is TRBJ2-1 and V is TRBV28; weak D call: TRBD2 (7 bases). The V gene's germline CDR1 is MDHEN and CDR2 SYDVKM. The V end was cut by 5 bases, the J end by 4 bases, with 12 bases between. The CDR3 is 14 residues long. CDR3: CASSRGEGYNEQFF. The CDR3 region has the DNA TGTGCCAGCAGTAGGGGGGAGGGGTACAATGAGCAGTTCTTC.

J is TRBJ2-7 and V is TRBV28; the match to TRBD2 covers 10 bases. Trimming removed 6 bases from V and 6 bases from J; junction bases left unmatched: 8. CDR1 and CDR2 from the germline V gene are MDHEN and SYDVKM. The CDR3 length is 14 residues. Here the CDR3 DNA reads TGTGCCAGCAGCTCGGGACTAGCGCGGGTCGAGCAGTACTTC. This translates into CASSSGLARVEQYF. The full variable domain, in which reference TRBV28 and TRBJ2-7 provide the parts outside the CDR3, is DVKVTQSSRYLVKRTGEKVFLECVQDMDHENMFWYRQDPGLGLRLIYFSYDVKMKEKGDIPEGYSVSREKKERFSLILESASTNQTSMYLCASSSGLARVEQYFGPGTRLTVT.

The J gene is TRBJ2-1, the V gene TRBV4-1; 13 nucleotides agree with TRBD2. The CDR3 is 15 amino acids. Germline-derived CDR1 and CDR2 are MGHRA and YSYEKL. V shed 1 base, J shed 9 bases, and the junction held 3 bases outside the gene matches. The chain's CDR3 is CASSQGTSGGVEQFF. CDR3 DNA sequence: TGCGCCAGCAGCCAAGGGACTAGCGGGGGTGTTGAGCAGTTCTTC.